The 24 T cell receptor beta chains listed next were all sequenced from one sample in a study of T cells in Graves' hyperthyroidism and ophthalmopathy. Using RNA transcripts as the source, TCR beta CDR3 regions were amplified. The HTBI primer set drove a first-round RT-PCR of the TCR CDR3. TCRdb processed the multiplex PCR reads anew with MiXCR; each CDR3 protein has one entry. The sample records about 340,000 distinct CDR3 sequences, 21% being singletons. Sequencing used blood. Receptor source: a woman aged 50 to 60 with Graves' hyperthyroidism.

The J gene is TRBJ1-1, the V gene TRBV15, with no clear D. V dropped 2 bases and J dropped 1 base, with 5 bases sitting between them. The CDR3 is made up of 13 amino acids. Per germline, CDR1 LNHNV and CDR2 YYDKDF (reference sequence). DNA of the CDR3: TGTGCCACCAGCAGAAAGACGAACACTGAAGCTTTCTTT. It encodes CATSRKTNTEAFF.

V gene TRBV9 combines with J gene TRBJ1-3; 12 positions match TRBD1. Trimming cost V 3 bases and J 6 bases; bases outside gene matches: 7. Germline CDR1 is SGDLS and CDR2 is YYNGEE. This CDR3 is built from 16 residues. This chain's CDR3 is CASSASGQGAENTIYF. In DNA form, the CDR3 reads TGTGCCAGCAGCGCCTCGGGACAGGGGGCAGAAAACACCATATATTTT.

V is TRBV5-6 and J is TRBJ2-3; D might be TRBD1 or TRBD2, each matching 6 bases. Germline V lookup: CDR1 SGHDT, CDR2 YYEEEE. Trimming shortened V by 1 base and J by 3 bases, and 12 bases separated the two germline ends. The CDR3 contains 15 residues. CDR3 region: CASSLWGASTDTQYF. The CDR3 DNA reads as TGTGCCAGCAGCTTGTGGGGGGCGTCAACAGATACGCAGTATTTT.

The table lists this clonotype with a few counts. The chain recombines TRBV29-1 with TRBJ2-7; no firm D call. CDR3 size: 12 residues. Germline assignment: CDR1 SQVTM and CDR2 ANQGSEA. With 6 bases removed from V and 2 bases from J, the gap between germline ends came to 11 bases. Here the CDR3 DNA reads TGCAGCGTCGCAGACGGTGCCTACGAGCAGTACTTC. Translation: CSVADGAYEQYF.

This clonotype was detected many times. The CDR3 sequence is CASSLPSPGGETQYF. In nucleotides, the CDR3 is TGTGCCAGCAGTTTACCTTCTCCGGGGGGAGAGACCCAGTACTTC. V is TRBV11-2 and J is TRBJ2-5; TRBD2 matches 7 bases. The V gene end was trimmed by 6 bases and the J gene end by 4 bases; junction bases not matched to a gene: 11. The CDR3 is 15 residues long. Germline CDR1 and CDR2: SGHAT and FQNNGV.

This clonotype has more than one count but fewer than ten. The CDR3 DNA reads as TGTGCCAGCAACATGGGACAGGGGGCAAATCAGCCCCAGCATTTT. This translates into CASNMGQGANQPQHF. The chain employs TRBV2 and TRBJ1-5; TRBD1 matches 12 bases. V was clipped by 7 bases and J by 4 bases; unmatched bases: 5. CDR3 length equals 15 residues. The germline V gene encodes CDR1 SNHLY and CDR2 FYNNEI.

The chain recombines TRBV3-1 with TRBJ1-5; unclear D gene. The germline V gene encodes CDR1 LGHDT and CDR2 YNNKEL (reference sequence). V dropped 0 bases and J dropped 0 bases, with 6 bases sitting between them. The CDR3 consists of 15 residues. In nucleotides, the CDR3 is TGTGCCAGCAGCCAAGACAGCCTTAGCAATCAGCCCCAGCATTTT. Translating it yields CASSQDSLSNQPQHF.

V gene TRBV28 combines with J gene TRBJ2-5, with 8 bases matching TRBD2. Trimming at V came to 6 bases and at J to 4 bases, leaving 10 bases not matched to a gene. The length of the CDR3 is 15 residues. CDR1 is MDHEN, CDR2 SYDVKM, per germline. The CDR3 sequence: CASRPNLAGIETQYF. The CDR3 DNA reads as TGTGCCAGCAGGCCGAACTTAGCGGGAATAGAGACCCAGTACTTC.

This clonotype has just a few counts. The V call is TRBV6-1, the J call TRBJ2-1, with 7 bases aligning to TRBD1. Losses at the gene ends were 5 bases for V and 1 base for J; bases not matched to a gene: 5. Germline V lookup: CDR1 MNHNS, CDR2 SASEGT. The CDR3 runs 15 residues. CDR3 sequence (DNA): TGTGCCAGCAGTATAAAGGACAGGTCCTACAATGAGCAGTTCTTC. It yields the protein CASSIKDRSYNEQFF.

In its sample, this clonotype was seen many times. The chain recombines TRBV11-2 with TRBJ2-4; maybe TRBD2 (6 bases). This CDR3 spans 15 amino acids. Trimming took off 6 bases at V and 0 bases at J, with 12 bases between the two ends. Germline assignment: CDR1 SGHAT and CDR2 FQNNGV. CDR3 in DNA: TGTGCCAGCAGGGAGGGGATATTAGCCAAAAACATTCAGTACTTC. Its protein product is CASREGILAKNIQYF.

CDR3 protein: CASSLRFRWSNQPQHF. The CDR3 nucleotides are TGTGCCAGCAGTTTACGTTTCCGGTGGAGCAATCAGCCCCAGCATTTT. The V call is TRBV28, the J call TRBJ1-5; no clear D. V was pared by 2 bases and J by 1 base, with 12 bases between. The CDR3 has 16 residues. Germline lookup yields CDR1 MDHEN and CDR2 SYDVKM.

V gene TRBV18 combines with J gene TRBJ1-1, with D hard to call. The CDR3 is 13 amino acids. Germline CDR1 and CDR2: KGHSH and LQKENI. The V end lost 6 bases, the J end lost 1 base, and 9 bases lay between the germline ends. The CDR3, as DNA: TGTGCCAGCTCGCCGACAAGGAACACTGAAGCTTTCTTT. Translated: CASSPTRNTEAFF. Full variable domain (outside the CDR3, taken from reference TRBV18 and TRBJ1-1): NAGVMQNPRHLVRRRGQEARLRCSPMKGHSHVYWYRQLPEEGLKFMVYLQKENIIDESGMPKERFSAEFPKEGPSILRIQQVVRGDSAAYFCASSPTRNTEAFFGQGTRLTVV.

Many counts were recorded for this clonotype. The V gene is TRBV2, the J gene TRBJ1-2; the match to TRBD1 covers 10 bases. V dropped 7 bases and J dropped 6; count of bases not matched to a gene: 8. The CDR3 is made up of 14 amino acids. Germline-derived CDR1 and CDR2 are SNHLY and FYNNEI. CDR3 protein: CASTEGQGTHGYTF. The CDR3, as DNA: TGTGCCAGCACCGAGGGACAGGGGACACATGGCTACACCTTC.

The chain uses TRBV2 and TRBJ1-6; possible D gene TRBD1, 5 bases. Trimming left V 3 bases short and J 8 bases short, with 17 bases between. From germline, CDR1 is SNHLY and CDR2 FYNNEI. The CDR3 is 16 residues long. CDR3 residues: CASSDGTNLVYSPLHF. CDR3 nucleotide sequence: TGTGCCAGCAGTGATGGGACTAATCTAGTATATTCACCCCTCCACTTT.

Notes on this clonotype: A much bigger clone sits one base away, suggesting this may be a read error. The V call is TRBV10-3, the J call TRBJ2-7; perhaps D is TRBD1 or TRBD2 (5 bases each). There are 15 residues in the CDR3. The V gene lost 2 bases and the J gene lost 1 base, with 12 bases spanning the gap. Germline V gene data show CDR1 as ENHRY and CDR2 as SYGVKD. The CDR3 spells CAISEGDGGSYEQYF. In DNA form, the CDR3 reads TGTGCCATCAGTGAGGGGGACGGAGGTTCCTACGAGCAGTACTTC.

V is TRBV20-1 and J is TRBJ2-7; TRBD2 aligns across 8 bases. Germline V gene lookup returns CDR1 DFQATT and CDR2 SNEGSKA (reference sequence). After removal of 1 base from V and 1 base from J, the junction contained 6 bases not matched to a gene. The CDR3 has 15 amino acids. CDR3: CSARGPGGRSYEQYF. The CDR3 bases are TGCAGTGCTAGAGGCCCGGGCGGGAGGTCCTACGAGCAGTACTTC.

The chain joins TRBV6-2 or TRBV6-3 to TRBJ1-1; the D is unclear. The CDR3 is 14 amino acids. Deletions cut 2 bases from V and 1 base from J, with 8 bases between. Germline loops: CDR1 MNHEY, CDR2 SVGEGT. CDR3 coding DNA: TGTGCCAGCAGTTACCCTATACAGAACACTGAAGCTTTCTTT. Encoded protein: CASSYPIQNTEAFF.

The table lists this clonotype with many counts. The CDR3 region is CASSLSASGRGTDTQYF. The CDR3 DNA sequence: TGCGCCAGCAGCTTGTCCGCTAGCGGGAGAGGAACAGATACGCAGTATTTT. The chain joins TRBV5-1 to TRBJ2-3, with TRBD2 matching over 10 bases. The V gene end was trimmed by 1 base and the J gene end by 3 bases; junction bases not matched to a gene: 8. This CDR3 is 17 amino acids long. Germline CDR1 SGHRS, CDR2 YFSETQ.

The CDR3 DNA sequence: TGCAGTGCTAGAGTGGTTAATAGCAATCAGCCCCAGCATTTT. Protein product: CSARVVNSNQPQHF. This chain uses TRBV20-1 with TRBJ1-5; D call uncertain. Germline CDR1 is DFQATT and CDR2 is SNEGSKA (reference sequence). The CDR3 spans 14 residues. V was pared by 1 base and J by 0 bases, with 7 bases between.

This chain connects TRBV2 to TRBJ2-3; 7 positions match TRBD2. CDR3 size: 17 residues. V gave up 5 bases and J gave up 4 bases; unmatched junction bases: 15. Germline CDR1 SNHLY, CDR2 FYNNEI. The CDR3 reads CASSPSGIARGADTQYF. The CDR3 DNA is TGTGCCAGCAGTCCGAGCGGGATCGCGCGTGGGGCAGATACGCAGTATTTT.

This clonotype came up many times. The V call is TRBV2, the J call TRBJ1-1; D unresolved. The CDR3 sequence is 14 residues long. Germline V CDR1 and CDR2: SNHLY, FYNNEI. V was pared by 6 bases and J by 3 bases, with 14 bases between. DNA for the CDR3: TGTGCCAGCAGCGACCACCGGGGTTACACTGAAGCTTTCTTT. This codes for CASSDHRGYTEAFF. Using reference TRBV2 and TRBJ1-1 for the parts outside the CDR3, the full variable domain is EPEVTQTPSHQVTQMGQEVILRCVPISNHLYFYWYRQILGQKVEFLVSFYNNEISEKSEIFDDQFSVERPDGSNFTLKIRSTKLEDSAMYFCASSDHRGYTEAFFGQGTRLTVV.

This clonotype was seen at least ten times. The rearrangement uses TRBV12-3 or TRBV12-4 and TRBJ2-7; 14 positions agree with TRBD2. The CDR3 has 16 residues. Trimming removed 5 bases from V and 4 bases from J; junction bases left unmatched: 7. This CDR3 is CASSTTSGRVRYEQYF. CDR3 coding DNA: TGTGCCAGCAGTACGACTAGCGGGAGGGTAAGGTACGAGCAGTACTTC.

The V gene is TRBV28, the J gene TRBJ1-2; maybe TRBD1 (6 bases). V shed 7 bases and J shed 4 bases, with 16 bases lying between them. CDR3 length equals 14 residues. CDR1 is MDHEN, CDR2 SYDVKM, per germline. This CDR3 reads CASMGTGAIYGYTF. CDR3 nucleotides: TGTGCCAGCATGGGCACGGGGGCGATCTATGGCTACACCTTC.

This clonotype was counted many times. Relative to the germline gene, one junction end is altered; a read error may explain this. The chain has TRBV12-3 or TRBV12-4 and TRBJ1-1; weak D call: TRBD1 (6 bases). This CDR3 contains 16 residues. The CDR3 DNA reads TGTGCCAGCACTTTAAACCGGGCGGGGGGCCCAAGTGGAGCTTTCTTT. This sequence encodes CASTLNRAGGPSGAFF.